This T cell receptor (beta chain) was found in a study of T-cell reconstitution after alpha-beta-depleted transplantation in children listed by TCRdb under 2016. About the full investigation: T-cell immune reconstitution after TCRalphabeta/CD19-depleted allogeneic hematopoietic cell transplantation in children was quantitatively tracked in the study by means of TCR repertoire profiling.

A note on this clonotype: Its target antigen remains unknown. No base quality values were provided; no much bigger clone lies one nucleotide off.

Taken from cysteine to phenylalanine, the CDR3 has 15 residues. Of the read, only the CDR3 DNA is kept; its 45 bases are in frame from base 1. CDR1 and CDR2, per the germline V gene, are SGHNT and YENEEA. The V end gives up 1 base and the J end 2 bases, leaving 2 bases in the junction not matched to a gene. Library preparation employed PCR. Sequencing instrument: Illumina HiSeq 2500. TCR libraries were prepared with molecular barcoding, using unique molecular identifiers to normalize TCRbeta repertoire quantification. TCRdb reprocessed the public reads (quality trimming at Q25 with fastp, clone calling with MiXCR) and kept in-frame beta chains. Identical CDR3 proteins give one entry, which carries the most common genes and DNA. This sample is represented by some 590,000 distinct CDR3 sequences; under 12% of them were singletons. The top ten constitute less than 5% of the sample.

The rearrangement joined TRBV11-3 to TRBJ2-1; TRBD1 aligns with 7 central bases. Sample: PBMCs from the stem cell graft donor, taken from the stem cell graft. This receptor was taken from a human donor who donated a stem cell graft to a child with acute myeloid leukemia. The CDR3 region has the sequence CASSLATGTYNEQFF. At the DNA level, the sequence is TGTGCCAGCAGCTTAGCGACAGGGACCTACAATGAGCAGTTCTTC.